This T cell receptor beta chain stems from a study of shared T cell receptors in the human thymus (dated by TCRdb to the early 2020s). Regarding the research as a whole: The study examined how self-reactive, shared T-cell receptor alpha chains are generated in the human thymus.

This clone was seen once. Its antigen is still unknown. Qualities for individual bases were not recorded, and no much larger clone is one base off. Receptor libraries were prepared by the immunoSEQ multiplex PCR assay. In TCRdb, the immuneACCESS table is reduced to in-frame sequences with V and J assigned. These tables do not hold every clone; where another copy was compared, an unresolved V gene accounts for under half, and the others remain unexplained. The sample profile shows approximately 760,000 clones; 80% to 90% of them were found once. The ten most abundant clones make up 0.0095% to 0.013% of the sample. The data were also submitted as part of a second study, on human thymus T cells. Reported in the second study: Immunologically healthy infants undergoing open corrective cardiac surgery for congenital heart defects in Finland were used as donors. The thymus tissue came from surgical resects taken out during corrective cardiac surgery. V and J gene segment usage appeared biased in both thymic and peripheral blood repertoires. Highly overlapping thymic TCR repertoires among unrelated individuals were reported in the related research. The study described the TCR alpha and beta repertoires in roughly 8 infant thymus samples and a few matching peripheral blood samples. Donor ages ranging from roughly 6 to 250 days were recorded, and a handful of male and two female infants were included in the cohort. Thymocytes were mechanically released from the tissue and were stored as pellets of roughly 9-30 million cells at -70 degrees C. A QIAsymphony instrument was used to extract genomic DNA from the frozen cell pellets. The immunoSEQ multiplex PCR assay was used to amplify the TCRB and TCRAD loci from a standardized quantity of quality-controlled genomic DNA. The V(D)J region was spanned by amplicons of a length sufficient to cover the CDR3 and to identify V and J genes. The commercial immunoSEQ service was used to sequence amplicons on an Illumina platform. Corrections for primer bias and sequencing errors followed previously described methods, while TCRAD and TCRB definitions were based on the IMGT database. Repertoires were analysed with immunoSEQ Analyzer 3.0 and VDJTools, covering basic statistics, V/J segment usage, diversity estimates, rarefaction and pairwise overlap. To estimate diversity, the Chao1, ChaoE, Efron-Thisted, Shannon and inverse Simpson indices were applied, and diversity was also estimated on datasets down-sampled to the smallest sample. Repertoire overlap was determined by strict matching of CDR3 nucleotide sequence, V gene and J gene, and Jaccard-based multidimensional scaling clustering was applied. On average, roughly 740,000 unique TCRB clonotypes were obtained from thymus samples, compared with roughly 84,000 from blood samples.

Sequenced input: thymocytes. The source of this sequence is a girl less than two years old with a congenital heart defect. Donor details come from another sample of the same person, matched by shared clones.

This receptor carries the CDR3 CASSPRGLGGEETQYF. In nucleotide form, the sequence is TGTGCCAGCAGCCCCCGGGGCTTGGGGGGGGAAGAGACCCAGTACTTC. Rearrangement joined TRBV7-6 to TRBJ2-5, and TRBD2 matches 7 of the central bases. Clipping removes 5 bases from V and 3 bases from J, with 12 as the unmatched junction base count. The CDR3 runs 16 amino acids, cysteine and phenylalanine included. Solely the CDR3 DNA is kept, with 48 bases framed from the first base. Looking up the germline V gene yields CDR1 SGHVS and CDR2 FNYEAQ. The CDR3 plus the reference TRBV7-6 and TRBJ2-5 genes for the other parts give the full variable domain: GAGVSQSPRYKVTKRGQDVALRCDPISGHVSLYWYRQALGQGPEFLTYFNYEAQQDKSGLPNDRFSAERPEGSISTLTIQRTEQRDSAMYRCASSPRGLGGEETQYFGPGTRLLVL.